The entry below gives a single TCR beta chain sequence along with its context. This CDR3 is built from 15 residues. V trimming: 0 bases; J trimming: 0 bases; junction bases outside the gene matches: 0. Germline lookup yields CDR1 MNHEY and CDR2 SVGAGI. This entry comes from a study of cytomegalovirus exposure and HLA in healthy donors. Sequencing was performed with immunoSEQ multiplex PCR; in TCRdb, only in-frame clones are kept and a portion is missing. There are roughly 130,000 clones in the sample; roughly 90% occur only once, and approximately 1.5% lies in the top ten. The clonotype was recovered from a man younger than 40 in good health and CMV-seronegative. Material for sequencing was PBMCs. This rearrangement joins TRBV6-5 to TRBJ2-5; 8 nucleotides agree with TRBD1. This chain's CDR3 is CASSYSTGDQETQYF. The CDR3 bases are TGTGCCAGCAGTTACTCGACAGGGGACCAAGAGACCCAGTACTTC.